The clone carrying this T cell receptor (beta chain) was counted only a few times. Its antigen is still unknown. This sample stems from a study of naive and memory T cell subsets. Notes on the study in general: Over 85% of naive TCR sequences appeared only once after error correction, unlike memory subsets. Possibly reflecting memory cells re-expressing CD45RA, a few larger clonotypes occurred in naive repertoires, especially CD8.

An equimolar mix of two oligonucleotides served as the beta constant-region primer for TRBC1 and TRBC2. Four rounds of PCR amplified the ligated cDNA using nested alpha and beta constant-region primers plus SP2. TCRdb re-analysed the UMI-ligation and nested PCR reads in MiXCR, keeping a single row per CDR3 protein. Altogether 80,000 or so distinct CDR3 sequences are present, 9% being singletons, with the ten largest covering 0.95% to 1.5%. The V gene's germline CDR1 is SNHLY and CDR2 FYNNEI. The CDR3 has 15 amino acids. The J segment lost 0 bases and the V segment lost 4 bases, leaving 3 bases of the junction unmatched.

The chain joins TRBV2 to TRBJ2-3, with 8 nucleotides matching TRBD2. The sequenced material came from naive CD8+ T cells from blood. The sequence was collected from a human donor in good health. CDR3 sequence: CASSVLAGSTDTQYF. The DNA of the CDR3 is TGTGCCAGCAGTGTTCTAGCGGGTAGCACAGATACGCAGTATTTT. Variable domain in full (rest from reference TRBV2 and TRBJ2-3): EPEVTQTPSHQVTQMGQEVILRCVPISNHLYFYWYRQILGQKVEFLVSFYNNEISEKSEIFDDQFSVERPDGSNFTLKIRSTKLEDSAMYFCASSVLAGSTDTQYFGPGTRLTVL.